Listed here are 24 T cell receptor beta chains from one sample, sequenced in a study of PD-1 blockade in classical Hodgkin lymphoma. Time point specified: cycle 4 day 1 (C4D1), after 6 weeks of nivolumab. Every patient relapsed after autologous stem cell transplantation, and brentuximab vedotin exposure varied. Clones were read by immunoSEQ multiplex PCR, and TCRdb kept only the in-frame ones, dropping some. The repertoire consists of around 50,000 clones, with 90% occurring once and the leading ten covering 11% to 15%. The input for sequencing was peripheral blood mononuclear cells (PBMCs), taken before the fourth cycle of nivolumab. The receptors come from a human donor with classical Hodgkin lymphoma.

This clone was seen more than once but under ten times. The V and J genes are TRBV2 and TRBJ1-5; D not certain. V dropped 4 bases and J dropped 3 bases, with 22 bases sitting between them. This CDR3 is 18 amino acids long. Germline CDR1 reads SNHLY; CDR2 reads FYNNEI. CDR3 in amino acids: CASSGPNSAQDTNQPQHF. DNA of the CDR3: TGTGCCAGCAGTGGGCCCAATTCAGCCCAAGACACCAATCAGCCCCAGCATTTT. The full variable domain, its missing parts supplied by reference TRBV2 and TRBJ1-5, is EPEVTQTPSHQVTQMGQEVILRCVPISNHLYFYWYRQILGQKVEFLVSFYNNEISEKSEIFDDQFSVERPDGSNFTLKIRSTKLEDSAMYFCASSGPNSAQDTNQPQHFGDGTRLSIL.

The genes are TRBV5-6 and TRBJ2-1; D gene ambiguous. Germline CDR1 SGHDT, CDR2 YYEEEE. V shed 4 bases and J shed 3 bases, with 17 bases lying between them. The CDR3 totals 16 residues. This CDR3 reads CASSPARADSYNEQFF. DNA for the CDR3: TGTGCCAGCAGCCCAGCCCGGGCGGATAGCTACAATGAGCAGTTCTTC.

V is TRBV25-1 and J is TRBJ1-5; D is uncertain. Trimming left V 8 bases short and J 7 bases short, with 12 bases between. This CDR3 contains 12 residues. Germline V gene data show CDR1 as MGHDK and CDR2 as SYGVNS. CDR3 bases: TGTGCCAGCGTAGGGTCAGGACAGCCCCAGCATTTT. This encodes CASVGSGQPQHF.

This clone was seen a handful of times. The V call is TRBV4-1, the J call TRBJ1-1; D might be TRBD1 (6 bases). With 6 bases removed from V and 2 bases from J, the gap between germline ends came to 13 bases. The CDR3 runs 14 residues. Looked up from germline, CDR1 is MGHRA and CDR2 is YSYEKL. The DNA of the CDR3 is TGCGCCAGCAGACGAAGGGGGAACAACACTGAAGCTTTCTTT. Protein sequence: CASRRRGNNTEAFF.

Only a few counts were recorded for this clone. J is TRBJ1-1 and V is TRBV6-5; D is unclear. The germline V gene has CDR1 MNHEY and CDR2 SVGAGI. This CDR3 comprises 11 residues. Trimming pared 5 bases from V and 9 bases from J, leaving 10 bases between. The DNA for the CDR3 is TGTGCCAGCAGTGAACAGATAAAAGCTTTCTTT. Amino acids: CASSEQIKAFF.

V and J are TRBV19 and TRBJ1-1; the D is unclear. Deletions cut 4 bases from V and 2 bases from J, with 11 bases between. The germline gives CDR1 LNHDA, CDR2 SQIVND (reference sequence). This CDR3 spans 14 amino acids. The CDR3 region is CASSTVGSNTEAFF. CDR3 coding DNA: TGTGCCAGTAGTACTGTGGGTTCAAACACTGAAGCTTTCTTT.

The CDR3 reads CASSFTNTEAFF. The CDR3 DNA is TGCGCCAGCAGCTTTACGAACACTGAAGCTTTCTTT. This chain joins TRBV5-1 and TRBJ1-1, with no clear D. The CDR3 sequence is 12 residues long. Trimming stripped 2 bases from V and 1 base from J, with 3 bases between. Germline assignment: CDR1 SGHRS and CDR2 YFSETQ. The full variable domain, rest sourced from reference TRBV5-1 and TRBJ1-1, is KAGVTQTPRYLIKTRGQQVTLSCSPISGHRSVSWYQQTPGQGLQFLFEYFSETQRNKGNFPGRFSGRQFSNSRSEMNVSTLELGDSALYLCASSFTNTEAFFGQGTRLTVV.

The chain employs TRBV28 and TRBJ2-6, with 9 bases identical to TRBD1. V lost 3 bases and J lost 0; bases outside the gene matches: 15. This CDR3 is 21 amino acids long. Germline CDR1 is MDHEN and CDR2 is SYDVKM. The CDR3, as DNA: TGTGCCAGCAGTTTGCCCCGCGTACAGGGGGCCGGAACCTCTGGGGCCAACGTCCTGACTTTC. Translating gives CASSLPRVQGAGTSGANVLTF.

This clone was detected once. The rearrangement uses TRBV4-3 and TRBJ1-5; weak D call: TRBD1 (5 bases). V was clipped by 0 bases and J by 4 bases, with 10 bases between them. The germline V gene encodes CDR1 LGHNA and CDR2 YSLEER. The CDR3 loop spans 15 amino acids. The CDR3 reads CASSQDGTSNQPQHF. The DNA for the CDR3 is TGCGCCAGCAGCCAAGACGGGACGTCAAATCAGCCCCAGCATTTT.

This chain links TRBV10-3 with TRBJ2-7, with 7 bases aligning to TRBD2. Germline trimming cut 5 bases from V and 2 bases from J; bases unmatched to any gene: 6. This CDR3 is 14 amino acids long. Germline CDR1 ENHRY, CDR2 SYGVKD. The CDR3 region is CAISRSGGPYEQYF. For the CDR3, the DNA is TGTGCCATCAGTAGATCGGGAGGCCCCTACGAGCAGTACTTC.

The chain joins TRBV11-3 to TRBJ1-3; D unclear. The CDR3 is 15 amino acids. Germline CDR1 reads SGHNT; CDR2 reads YENEEA. The V gene lost 1 base and the J gene lost 0 bases, with 7 bases spanning the gap. This chain's CDR3 is CASSLVKASGNTIYF. The CDR3 DNA reads as TGTGCCAGCAGCTTAGTAAAAGCCTCTGGAAACACCATATATTTT. The full variable domain, rest sourced from reference TRBV11-3 and TRBJ1-3, is EAGVVQSPRYKIIEKKQPVAFWCNPISGHNTLYWYLQNLGQGPELLIRYENEEAVDDSQLPKDRFSAERLKGVDSTLKIQPAELGDSAVYLCASSLVKASGNTIYFGEGSWLTVV.

V is TRBV18 and J is TRBJ2-3; 7 bases line up with TRBD2. Germline lookup yields CDR1 KGHSH and CDR2 LQKENI. Losses at the gene ends were 2 bases for V and 1 base for J; bases not matched to a gene: 12. CDR3 size: 18 residues. CDR3 sequence (DNA): TGTGCCAGCTCACCAATAATCTTAAGCGGGACGGGCACAGATACGCAGTATTTT. It codes for CASSPIILSGTGTDTQYF.

The gene calls are TRBV5-1 and TRBJ2-7; no definite D call. The CDR3 has 14 residues. The V and J ends lost 1 base and 0 bases respectively, with 8 bases between them. In germline, CDR1 is SGHRS, CDR2 YFSETQ. This CDR3 reads CASSLKLTSYEQYF. CDR3 DNA: TGCGCCAGCAGCTTGAAATTGACCTCCTACGAGCAGTACTTC. The complete variable domain, with remaining parts taken from reference TRBV5-1 and TRBJ2-7, reads KAGVTQTPRYLIKTRGQQVTLSCSPISGHRSVSWYQQTPGQGLQFLFEYFSETQRNKGNFPGRFSGRQFSNSRSEMNVSTLELGDSALYLCASSLKLTSYEQYFGPGTRLTVT.

This clone occurred once. The chain combines TRBV5-1 with TRBJ2-3; 10 positions agree with TRBD2. The CDR3 is made up of 16 amino acids. V shed 4 bases, J shed 0 bases, and the junction held 5 bases outside the gene matches. The germline CDR1 and CDR2 sequences are SGHRS and YFSETQ. CDR3 protein: CASSAGLAASTDTQYF. For the CDR3, the DNA is TGCGCCAGCAGCGCTGGACTAGCGGCAAGCACAGATACGCAGTATTTT.

The rearrangement uses TRBV5-5 and TRBJ1-5, with TRBD1 matching 9 bases. CDR1 is SGHKS, CDR2 YYEKEE, per germline (reference sequence). V shed 2 bases and J 1 base; nucleotides not matched to a gene: 10. The CDR3 spans 18 residues. CDR3 sequence: CASSFGSTGGWSNQPQHF. CDR3 sequence (DNA): TGTGCCAGCAGCTTTGGAAGTACAGGGGGCTGGAGCAATCAGCCCCAGCATTTT.

The CDR3 sequence: CASSPPGTPVTEAFF. In DNA, the CDR3 is TGTGCCAGCAGCCCCCCCGGGACACCCGTCACTGAAGCTTTCTTT. The chain is built from TRBV7-9 and TRBJ1-1; D might be TRBD1 (6 bases). The CDR3 runs 15 residues. Trimming cost V 5 bases and J 4 bases, with 17 bases left between them. In germline, CDR1 is SEHNR, CDR2 FQNEAQ (reference sequence).

The CDR3 sequence is CASSQDRVNQPQHF. As DNA, the CDR3 is TGTGCCAGTAGTCAAGACAGGGTTAACCAGCCCCAGCATTTT. V and J are TRBV19 and TRBJ1-5; 7 positions agree with TRBD1. The CDR3 runs 14 residues. The ends lost 5 bases at V and 7 bases at J; junction bases unmatched: 8. The germline V gene has CDR1 LNHDA and CDR2 SQIVND (reference sequence).

The rearrangement joins TRBV29-1 to TRBJ2-1, with 9 bases that match TRBD2. V shed 3 bases, J shed 8 bases, and the junction held 5 bases outside the gene matches. Germline loops: CDR1 SQVTM, CDR2 ANQGSEA. The CDR3 runs to 13 residues. The CDR3 nucleotides are TGCAGCGTTGATAGGCTAGCGGGATATGAGCAGTTCTTC. Translation: CSVDRLAGYEQFF.

The chain combines TRBV5-6 with TRBJ1-1; 8 nucleotides agree with TRBD1. This CDR3 has 15 amino acids. Unmatched junction bases numbered 8, after V lost 2 bases and J lost 5 bases. Germline values: CDR1 SGHDT, CDR2 YYEEEE. In DNA form, the CDR3 reads TGTGCCAGCAGCTTCCCCGGACAGGGTGGAACTGAAGCTTTCTTT. This encodes CASSFPGQGGTEAFF.

The chain couples TRBV19 to TRBJ2-7, with TRBD2 matching over 7 bases. The CDR3 has 17 residues. The V segment lost 4 bases and the J segment 0 bases; nucleotides outside the gene matches: 12. The germline gives CDR1 LNHDA, CDR2 SQIVND (reference sequence). Here the CDR3 DNA reads TGTGCCAGTAGTACGGGACTAAAGAGAGCGAGCTCCTACGAGCAGTACTTC. Protein sequence: CASSTGLKRASSYEQYF.

The chain combines TRBV6-1 with TRBJ1-2, with TRBD1 identical over 11 bases. The CDR3 totals 15 residues. Germline CDR1 and CDR2: MNHNS and SASEGT. Losses at the gene ends were 11 bases for V and 3 bases for J; bases not matched to a gene: 11. CDR3 region: CAGGQGAFRDYGYTF. CDR3 nucleotide sequence: TGTGCCGGCGGACAGGGGGCGTTTCGTGACTATGGCTACACCTTC.

This clone was counted once. The chain carries TRBV10-2 and TRBJ2-5; D not resolved. The V end lost 5 bases, the J end lost 5 bases, and 9 bases lay between the germline ends. Germline V gene sequence: CDR1 WSHSY, CDR2 SAAADI. This CDR3 has 12 residues. The CDR3 is CASSSGLETQYF. The CDR3 coding sequence is TGCGCCAGCAGTTCCGGCCTCGAGACCCAGTACTTC.

The gene calls are TRBV11-2 and TRBJ1-1; maybe TRBD1 (6 bases). Germline V lookup: CDR1 SGHAT, CDR2 FQNNGV. The CDR3 runs to 15 residues. The V gene lost 3 bases and the J gene lost 5 bases, with 16 bases spanning the gap. This CDR3 is CASSLPLRGGTEAFF. The CDR3 DNA follows: TGTGCCAGCAGCTTGCCTCTCAGGGGAGGGACTGAAGCTTTCTTT.

The chain links TRBV5-1 to TRBJ1-3; D is possibly TRBD1 (5 bases). Germline CDR1 and CDR2: SGHRS and YFSETQ. Trimming removed 3 bases from V and 0 bases from J, with 13 bases in between. The CDR3 loop spans 16 amino acids. CDR3 DNA: TGCGCCAGCAGCTCCACAACAGGTGCCTCTGGAAACACCATATATTTT. Translated, it gives CASSSTTGASGNTIYF.